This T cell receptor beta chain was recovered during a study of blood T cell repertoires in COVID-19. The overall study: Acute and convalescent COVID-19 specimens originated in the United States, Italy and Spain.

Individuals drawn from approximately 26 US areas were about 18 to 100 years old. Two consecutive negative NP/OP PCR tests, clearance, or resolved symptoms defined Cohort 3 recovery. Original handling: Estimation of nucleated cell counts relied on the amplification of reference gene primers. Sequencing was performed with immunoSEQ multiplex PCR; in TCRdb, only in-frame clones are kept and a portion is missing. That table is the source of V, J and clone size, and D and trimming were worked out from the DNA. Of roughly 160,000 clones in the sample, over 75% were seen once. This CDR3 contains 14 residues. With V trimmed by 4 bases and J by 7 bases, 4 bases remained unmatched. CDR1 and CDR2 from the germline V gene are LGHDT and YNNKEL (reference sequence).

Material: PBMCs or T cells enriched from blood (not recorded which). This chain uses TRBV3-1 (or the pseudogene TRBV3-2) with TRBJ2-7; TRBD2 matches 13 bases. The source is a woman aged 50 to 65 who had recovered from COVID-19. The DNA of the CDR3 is TGTGCCAGCAGCCGGACTAGCGGGAGAGGGGAGCAGTACTTC. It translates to CASSRTSGRGEQYF.